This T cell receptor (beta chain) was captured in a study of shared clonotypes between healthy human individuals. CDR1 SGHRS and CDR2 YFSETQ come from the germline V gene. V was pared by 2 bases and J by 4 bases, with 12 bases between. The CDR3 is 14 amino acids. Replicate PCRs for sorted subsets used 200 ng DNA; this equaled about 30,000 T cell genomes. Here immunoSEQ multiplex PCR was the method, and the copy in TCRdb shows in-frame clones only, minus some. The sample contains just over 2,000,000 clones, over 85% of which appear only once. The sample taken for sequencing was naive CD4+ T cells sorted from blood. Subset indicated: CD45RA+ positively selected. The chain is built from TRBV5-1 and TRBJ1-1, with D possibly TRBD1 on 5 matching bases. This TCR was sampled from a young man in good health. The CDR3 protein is CASSLGEVATEAFF. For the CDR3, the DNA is TGCGCCAGCAGCTTAGGGGAGGTGGCCACTGAAGCTTTCTTT.